The present entry profiles one T cell receptor (beta chain) with its context. Its antigen is currently unknown. Germline values: CDR1 SEHNR, CDR2 FQNEAQ (reference sequence). This CDR3 spans 12 amino acids. This record belongs to a study of monozygotic twins with inflammatory bowel disease. Whole-study results and caveats: Repertoires of patients may have been made more variable by differing immunosuppressive treatments.

A template switching step added UMIs, each with a 6-nucleotide sample barcode. TCRdb reprocessed the 5' RACE reads and keeps a single row for each CDR3 protein, giving no DNA. The sample totals more than 95,000 distinct CDR3 sequences; its top ten clones hold 1.9%. This chain joins TRBV7-9 and TRBJ2-5. Sequencing was performed on blood. The source is a human donor with ulcerative colitis or Crohn's disease, or a healthy co-twin of an affected twin (not recorded which). The CDR3 loop reads CASSNGQVDLHF.